The 17 T cell receptor beta chains reported below all come from one sample, sequenced in a study of OX40 agonist ivuxolimab in advanced cancers. The protocol was immunoSEQ multiplex PCR, while the TCRdb copy is restricted to in-frame clones and leaves out a portion. The sample records more than 85,000 clones, around 88% being singletons. The specimen comprised CD4+ or CD8+ T cells sorted from blood, sampled in a trial of the OX40 agonist ivuxolimab. These receptors all stem from an adult with an advanced solid tumor such as melanoma, head and neck, liver or kidney cancer.

This clone was picked up one time. CDR3 sequence reads: CASSPGATAYEQYF. The CDR3 DNA reads as TGTGCCAGCTCACCGGGGGCCACCGCCTACGAGCAGTACTTC. V gene TRBV18 combines with J gene TRBJ2-7; weak D call: TRBD1 (6 bases). CDR1 is KGHSH, CDR2 LQKENI, per germline. The CDR3 contains 14 residues. V gave up 3 bases and J gave up 2 bases, with 11 bases separating them.

The chain carries TRBV6-6 and TRBJ2-7, with D unclear. V gave up 4 bases and J gave up 2 bases, with 15 bases separating them. The CDR3 loop spans 15 amino acids. From germline, CDR1 is MNHNY and CDR2 SVGAGI (reference sequence). CDR3 amino acids: CASSSGLIEAYEQYF. The CDR3 DNA reads TGTGCCAGCAGTTCGGGTCTTATAGAGGCCTACGAGCAGTACTTC.

The CDR3 spells CASSINRGLGQPQHF. DNA of the CDR3: TGTGCCAGTAGTATCAACAGGGGGTTGGGGCAGCCCCAGCATTTT. The chain joins TRBV19 to TRBJ1-5, with 8 bases aligning to TRBD1. This CDR3 is built from 15 residues. V trimming: 3 bases; J trimming: 7 bases; junction bases outside the gene matches: 8. From germline, CDR1 is LNHDA and CDR2 SQIVND (reference sequence).

The chain carries TRBV5-1 and TRBJ2-7; 7 bases agree with TRBD2. Germline V gene sequence: CDR1 SGHRS, CDR2 YFSETQ. The CDR3 totals 14 residues. J gave up 2 bases and V 4 bases, and 6 bases lay outside the gene matches. The CDR3 coding sequence is TGCGCCAGCAGCAGTAGTGGGGGGGCCTACGAGCAGTACTTC. Encoded protein: CASSSSGGAYEQYF.

The chain couples TRBV4-1 to TRBJ2-1, with a possible D match to TRBD2 (6 bases). Germline CDR1 and CDR2: MGHRA and YSYEKL. V lost 6 bases to trimming and J lost 0 bases, with 21 bases between them. The CDR3 runs to 18 residues. CDR3 DNA sequence: TGCGCCAGCAGAAGTTTCGTAGGCGGGGCTCTCTCCTACAATGAGCAGTTCTTC. Amino acids: CASRSFVGGALSYNEQFF.

The chain recombines TRBV6-6 with TRBJ2-7; TRBD2 matches at 11 bases. CDR1 and CDR2 from the germline V gene are MNHNY and SVGAGI (reference sequence). After removal of 2 bases from V and 3 bases from J, the junction contained 6 bases not matched to a gene. The length of the CDR3 is 16 residues. The CDR3 bases are TGTGCCAGCAGTTACCCGGGGACTAGCGGTAACTACGAGCAGTACTTC. It yields the protein CASSYPGTSGNYEQYF.

The V gene is TRBV5-4, the J gene TRBJ1-4; 11 positions match TRBD1. Germline V gene sequence: CDR1 SGHNT, CDR2 YYREEE (reference sequence). The CDR3 runs 15 residues. J lost 5 bases, V lost 3 bases, and 3 bases had no gene match. CDR3 bases: TGTGCCAGCAGCTGGGGGACAGGGGGGAATGAAAAACTGTTTTTT. Its translation is CASSWGTGGNEKLFF.

This sequence joins TRBV15 and TRBJ1-4; D gene ambiguous. Germline V gene data show CDR1 as LNHNV and CDR2 as YYDKDF (reference sequence). The V and J ends lost 2 bases and 2 bases respectively, with 6 bases between them. There are 14 residues in the CDR3. CDR3 bases: TGTGCCACCAGCAGAACACCCACTAATGAAAAACTGTTTTTT. Translation gives CATSRTPTNEKLFF.

The rearrangement joins TRBV4-1 to TRBJ1-1, with a tentative D call TRBD1 (5 bases). CDR3 length: 16 amino acids. Trimming pared 3 bases from V and 1 base from J, leaving 15 bases between. From germline, CDR1 is MGHRA and CDR2 YSYEKL. The chain's CDR3 is CASSQTTGGANTEAFF. CDR3 nucleotides: TGCGCCAGCAGCCAGACAACCGGTGGGGCGAACACTGAAGCTTTCTTT.

The V gene is TRBV7-9, the J gene TRBJ2-7, with D possibly being TRBD2 (5 bases). Germline assignment: CDR1 SEHNR and CDR2 FQNEAQ (reference sequence). This CDR3 has 17 amino acids. With 3 bases removed from V and 5 bases from J, the gap between germline ends came to 23 bases. The CDR3 region is CASSLNLLVKGVNEQYF. The CDR3 coding sequence is TGTGCCAGCAGCTTGAATTTATTAGTTAAGGGAGTCAACGAGCAGTACTTC.

This clone was found once. This rearrangement joins TRBV2 to TRBJ1-1; perhaps TRBD1 as D (5 bases). V lost 4 bases and J lost 0, with 6 bases in between. Germline CDR1 reads SNHLY; CDR2 reads FYNNEI. This CDR3 has 13 amino acids. CDR3 loop: CASSVGVNTEAFF. The CDR3 DNA reads TGTGCCAGCAGTGTGGGGGTGAACACTGAAGCTTTCTTT.

This chain uses TRBV5-1 with TRBJ1-1; D perhaps matches TRBD1 (6 bases). Germline lookup yields CDR1 SGHRS and CDR2 YFSETQ. The V end lost 0 bases, the J end lost 3 bases, and 12 bases lay between the germline ends. The CDR3 loop spans 15 amino acids. This chain's CDR3 is CASSLASGAYTEAFF. The CDR3 DNA is TGCGCCAGCAGCTTGGCCTCAGGGGCATACACTGAAGCTTTCTTT.

The chain recombines TRBV5-4 with TRBJ2-5; TRBD2 is a possible D gene (5 bases). Germline-derived CDR1 and CDR2 are SGHNT and YYREEE (reference sequence). The V end lost 3 bases, the J end lost 5 bases, and 14 bases lay between the germline ends. The CDR3 runs 14 residues. The CDR3 is CASSSREGRETQYF. As DNA, the CDR3 is TGTGCCAGCAGCTCTCGTGAGGGCCGGGAGACCCAGTACTTC.

The gene calls are TRBV19 and TRBJ1-5; 7 nucleotides line up with TRBD1. CDR1 and CDR2 from the germline V gene are LNHDA and SQIVND (reference sequence). Trimming at V came to 10 bases and at J to 9 bases, leaving 15 bases not matched to a gene. The CDR3 covers 14 residues. The DNA of the CDR3 is TGTGCCACCCACCGGGACAGCGGGGCTGTGCCCCAGCATTTT. Translating gives CATHRDSGAVPQHF.

This clone appeared a single time. This rearrangement joins TRBV28 to TRBJ2-7, with TRBD2 identical over 7 bases. CDR1 MDHEN and CDR2 SYDVKM come from the germline V gene. Germline trimming cut 6 bases from V and 0 bases from J; bases unmatched to any gene: 5. The CDR3 loop spans 14 amino acids. CDR3 coding DNA: TGTGCCAGCAGCCCAGGGACTAACTCCTACGAGCAGTACTTC. It is translated as CASSPGTNSYEQYF.

Here the CDR3 DNA reads TGCGCCAGCAGCCTCGACAGGATGAACACTGAAGCTTTCTTT. Its translation is CASSLDRMNTEAFF. The J gene is TRBJ1-1, the V gene TRBV5-1; D might be TRBD1 (6 bases). From germline, CDR1 is SGHRS and CDR2 YFSETQ. The CDR3 totals 14 residues. V was clipped by 4 bases and J by 0 bases, with 10 bases between them.

This clone has only one observation. The chain has TRBV9 and TRBJ1-3; maybe TRBD1 (6 bases). V gave up 0 bases and J gave up 2 bases, with 9 bases separating them. The CDR3 extends over 15 amino acids. The germline V gene has CDR1 SGDLS and CDR2 YYNGEE. Here the CDR3 reads CASSVGGAPGNTIYF. The CDR3 nucleotides read TGTGCCAGCAGCGTAGGGGGGGCCCCTGGAAACACCATATATTTT. Looking up the rest from reference TRBV9 and TRBJ1-3 gives the full variable domain: DSGVTQTPKHLITATGQRVTLRCSPRSGDLSVYWYQQSLDQGLQFLIQYYNGEERAKGNILERFSAQQFPDLHSELNLSSLELGDSALYFCASSVGGAPGNTIYFGEGSWLTVV.